These 6 T cell receptor beta chains were all obtained from the same sample, sequenced in a study of identical twins. Each CDR3 protein is one row after TCRdb ran MiXCR on the 5' RACE reads. The table records under 500,000 distinct CDR3 sequences, roughly an eighth of them present only once. This sample also belongs to another study, concerning yellow fever vaccine responses in identical twins.

The specimen sequenced was CD4+ T cells sorted from blood. These receptors were taken from a woman between 18 and 29 years old in good health.

This clonotype was recorded a few times. The chain recombines TRBV20-1 with TRBJ2-5; D is tentatively TRBD1 or TRBD2 (6 bases each). V was trimmed by 6 bases and J by 3 bases, leaving 26 bases between them. The length of the CDR3 is 17 residues. Germline V gene sequence: CDR1 DFQATT, CDR2 SNEGSKA (reference sequence). CDR3 loop: CSAPRPKGDSRKETQYF. In DNA form, the CDR3 reads TGCAGTGCACCGAGACCCAAGGGGGACTCGCGGAAAGAGACCCAGTACTTC.

This chain joins TRBV24-1 and TRBJ2-5; 8 bases align to TRBD2. The CDR3 is made up of 14 amino acids. Germline V gene lookup returns CDR1 KGHDR and CDR2 SFDVKD. V lost 9 bases to trimming and J lost 3 bases; unmatched junction nucleotides: 8. Written as DNA, the CDR3 is TGTGCCACCGGTAGCGGGATGCCTAAAGAGACCCAGTACTTC. Protein: CATGSGMPKETQYF.

In this sample, this clonotype turned up a few times. The chain uses TRBV2 and TRBJ2-1; 11 nucleotides agree with TRBD2. This CDR3 spans 15 amino acids. The ends lost 7 bases at V and 3 bases at J; junction bases unmatched: 5. Germline V gene data show CDR1 as SNHLY and CDR2 as FYNNEI. Here the CDR3 reads CASKGGTSGYNEQFF. In DNA, the CDR3 is TGTGCCAGCAAGGGTGGGACTAGCGGCTACAATGAGCAGTTCTTC.

The rearrangement uses TRBV7-2 and TRBJ2-2; D gene ambiguous. CDR3 length: 14 amino acids. Per the germline V gene, CDR1 is SGHTA and CDR2 is FQGNSA. V lost 5 bases and J lost 6, with 13 bases in between. CDR3 nucleotides: TGTGCCAGCAGCAAAGGTGGAAAGGCCGGGGAGCTGTTTTTT. It specifies CASSKGGKAGELFF.

The V gene is TRBV5-1, the J gene TRBJ2-5; 9 nucleotides align to TRBD2. This CDR3 comprises 17 residues. After removal of 4 bases from V and 5 bases from J, the junction contained 15 bases not matched to a gene. CDR1 is SGHRS and CDR2 is YFSETQ in the germline V gene. CDR3 bases: TGCGCCAGCAGCCCCCGTGATAGCGGGGGCAGTAGGGAGACCCAGTACTTC. It translates to CASSPRDSGGSRETQYF.

In its sample, this clonotype was seen a few times. The J gene is TRBJ1-4, the V gene TRBV29-1, with TRBD1 as a possible D gene (5 bases). CDR1 is SQVTM and CDR2 is ANQGSEA in the germline V gene. V lost 7 bases and J lost 0, with 12 bases in between. The CDR3 sequence is 14 residues long. The CDR3 DNA is TGCAGCGCTGGGACTTCGGCAACTAATGAAAAACTGTTTTTT. This codes for CSAGTSATNEKLFF.